One and the same sample provided the 12 T cell receptor beta chains below, sequenced in a study of blood T cell repertoires in COVID-19. Generated by immunoSEQ multiplex PCR, the TCRdb table keeps only in-frame clones and is missing some. The profile shows about 190,000 clones, around 84% of them singletons. Material: peripheral blood. The receptors were sampled from a man aged 30-40 years with active or convalescent COVID-19.

V usage is TRBV5-1 and J usage is TRBJ1-3; D uncertain. V was shortened by 0 bases and J by 4 bases, with 14 bases between the two germline ends. The CDR3 totals 16 residues. Germline CDR1 and CDR2: SGHRS and YFSETQ. CDR3 in DNA: TGCGCCAGCAGCTTGGGGACTGCGTCGGCCGGAAACACCATATATTTT. Amino acids: CASSLGTASAGNTIYF.

The chain has TRBV30 and TRBJ1-5; 8 bases are a match to TRBD1. Germline CDR1 reads GTSNPN; CDR2 reads SVGIG (reference sequence). Trimming at V came to 1 base and at J to 1 base, leaving 0 bases not matched to a gene. The CDR3 extends over 14 amino acids. The CDR3 sequence is CAWSGQGSNQPQHF. The CDR3 DNA reads as TGTGCCTGGAGTGGACAGGGGAGCAATCAGCCCCAGCATTTT.

The gene calls are TRBV4-1 and TRBJ1-5; D remains unclear. CDR1 and CDR2 from the germline V gene are MGHRA and YSYEKL. Trimming took 1 base from V and 5 from J, leaving 12 bases between them. CDR3 size: 15 residues. This chain's CDR3 is CASSQVAGIYQPQHF. CDR3 nucleotide sequence: TGCGCCAGCAGCCAAGTGGCGGGGATTTATCAGCCCCAGCATTTT.

Only one count was recorded for this clone. The J gene is TRBJ2-1, the V gene TRBV5-8, with 10 bases lining up with TRBD1. Trimming at V came to 5 bases and at J to 6 bases, leaving 8 bases not matched to a gene. CDR3 length: 15 residues. Germline V gives CDR1 SGHTS, CDR2 YDEGEE. This CDR3 is CASSTGTGVINEQFF. CDR3 sequence (DNA): TGTGCCAGCAGTACCGGGACAGGGGTCATCAATGAGCAGTTCTTC.

The chain combines TRBV10-3 with TRBJ2-2, with TRBD1 as a possible D gene (5 bases). Germline lookup yields CDR1 ENHRY and CDR2 SYGVKD. V lost 4 bases and J lost 4, with 10 bases in between. This CDR3 spans 14 amino acids. The CDR3 bases are TGTGCCATCAGTGCCCCAGACAGCACCGGGGAGCTGTTTTTT. Translation: CAISAPDSTGELFF.

The V and J genes are TRBV6-1 and TRBJ1-2; D gene uncertain. The CDR3 consists of 14 residues. The germline V gene has CDR1 MNHNS and CDR2 SASEGT. V dropped 1 base and J dropped 4 bases, with 10 bases sitting between them. The CDR3 DNA reads as TGTGCCAGCAGTGAAGATCAGGCGAGCTATGGCTACACCTTC. Translated: CASSEDQASYGYTF.

The V gene is TRBV10-1, the J gene TRBJ1-3; 7 positions agree with TRBD1. V was clipped by 4 bases and J by 5 bases; unmatched bases: 2. The CDR3 length is 13 residues. CDR1 and CDR2 from the germline V gene are WNHNN and SYGVQD (reference sequence). The CDR3 loop is CASSGQGRNTIYF. CDR3 coding DNA: TGCGCCAGCAGTGGACAGGGTCGAAACACCATATATTTT.

This clone came up once. The V and J genes are TRBV18 and TRBJ2-3; TRBD2 agrees at 9 bases. V shed 0 bases and J 6 bases; nucleotides not matched to a gene: 10. This CDR3 spans 17 amino acids. Germline CDR1 KGHSH, CDR2 LQKENI. CDR3 DNA sequence: TGTGCCAGCTCACCACCGAGGGCTAGCGGGGACCTGGATACGCAGTATTTT. Translated: CASSPPRASGDLDTQYF.

The V call is TRBV25-1, the J call TRBJ1-1, with 8 positions matching TRBD1. The germline CDR1 and CDR2 sequences are MGHDK and SYGVNS. Trimming at V came to 5 bases and at J to 5 bases, leaving 16 bases not matched to a gene. This CDR3 spans 17 amino acids. The CDR3 protein is CASSPWRTGTEATEAFF. The DNA for the CDR3 is TGTGCCAGCAGTCCCTGGCGGACAGGGACAGAAGCGACTGAAGCTTTCTTT.

This clone was found a few times. The chain joins TRBV2 to TRBJ1-5, with D unresolved. V lost 6 bases, J lost 3 bases, and 15 bases lay in between. The germline CDR1 and CDR2 sequences are SNHLY and FYNNEI. This CDR3 has 15 amino acids. CDR3 in amino acids: CASSREGGSNQPQHF. CDR3 nucleotide sequence: TGTGCCAGCAGCCGGGAGGGCGGCTCCAATCAGCCCCAGCATTTT.

The CDR3: CASRRADGGYTF. CDR3 DNA: TGTGCCAGTCGCAGGGCTGATGGTGGCTACACCTTC. The J gene is TRBJ1-2, the V gene TRBV19; possibly TRBD1 for D (5 bases). Trimming took off 8 bases at V and 7 bases at J, with 14 bases between the two ends. The CDR3 covers 12 residues. The germline CDR1 and CDR2 sequences are LNHDA and SQIVND (reference sequence). Based on the CDR3 plus reference TRBV19 and TRBJ1-2, the full variable domain is DGGITQSPKYLFRKEGQNVTLSCEQNLNHDAMYWYRQDPGQGLRLIYYSQIVNDFQKGDIAEGYSVSREKKESFPLTVTSAQKNPTAFYLCASRRADGGYTFGSGTRLTVV.

This clone was seen only a few times. The rearrangement links TRBV4-1 to TRBJ1-2, with 10 bases aligning to TRBD1. The CDR3 extends over 16 amino acids. V trimming: 3 bases; J trimming: 1 base; junction bases outside the gene matches: 5. CDR1 and CDR2 (germline): MGHRA, YSYEKL. The CDR3 nucleotides are TGCGCCAGCAGCCAGCCAGGGACAGGGGTTAACTATGGCTACACCTTC. Residues: CASSQPGTGVNYGYTF.